This TCR beta chain was recovered during a study of CD8 T cells in Susac syndrome. Random hexamers served to reverse transcribe about 0.5 to 1 ug RNA. TCR beta CDR3 was amplified by immunoSEQ multiplex PCR. This amplification extended across 54 Vbeta and 13 Jbeta segments. MiXCR, applied by TCRdb to the immunoSEQ multiplex PCR reads, yields one record per CDR3 protein. This sample has 160,000 or so distinct CDR3 sequences, with just under 95% found just once. The multiple sclerosis controls were treatment-naive patients with relapsing-remitting disease that was stable or active. In contrast to the negatively isolated CD8+ and CD4+ T cells, TEMRA cells were FACS-enriched. V was clipped by 1 base and J by 2 bases, with 9 bases between them. The CDR3 consists of 13 residues. The V gene's germline CDR1 is SQVTM and CDR2 ANQGSEA.

Specimen: CD8+ T cells from PBMCs. The origin of this receptor is a human donor with multiple sclerosis. The chain links TRBV29-1 to TRBJ2-7; D not resolved. The CDR3 spells CSVEVDVAYEQYF. DNA of the CDR3: TGCAGCGTTGAAGTGGACGTTGCCTACGAGCAGTACTTC.